This T cell receptor beta chain was captured by sequencing in a study of blood T cell repertoires in COVID-19. Study-wide background: Acute and convalescent COVID-19 samples came from the United States, Italy and Spain.

Looked up from germline, CDR1 is LNHNV and CDR2 is YYDKDF (reference sequence). The V and J ends lost 5 bases and 5 bases respectively, with 13 bases between them. The CDR3 covers 14 residues. Seattle patients were enrolled during active infection and followed longitudinally. Per the original methods: The authors estimated nucleated cell counts from reference gene primer amplification. Data came from immunoSEQ multiplex PCR; TCRdb stores just in-frame clones and leaves some out. That table is the source of V, J and clone size, and D and trimming were worked out from the DNA. The sample contains 400,000 to 450,000 clones, roughly 90% of which appear only once.

Sequencing was carried out using peripheral blood. The V and J genes are TRBV15 and TRBJ1-5; maybe TRBD1 (6 bases). The sequence derives from a woman aged 40 to 55 with COVID-19, enrolled during active disease. This CDR3 reads CATSRRQDYQPQHF. The CDR3 DNA sequence: TGTGCCACCAGCCGACGACAGGACTATCAGCCCCAGCATTTT.